The clone carrying this T cell receptor beta chain was seen a single time. The antigen is undetermined. This sample was taken from a study of CD8+ T cells in alopecia areata. Study results and limitations: Tofacitinib produced a significant decrease in scalp clonality and in expanded CD8+ clones among the top 100. Scalp sample sequencing also detects resident alphabeta T cells of normal skin.

V lost 4 bases and J lost 5, with 14 bases in between. Germline loops: CDR1 SQVTM, CDR2 ANQGSEA. The CDR3 has 14 residues. Treatment given: oral pan-JAK inhibitor, 5-10 mg twice daily. Collected material from alopecia areata patients comprised lesional scalp punch biopsies and peripheral blood. RNA extraction was followed by reverse transcription into cDNA, which acted as the sequencing template. The table came from immunoSEQ multiplex PCR; TCRdb's copy has only in-frame clones and leaves some out. The table records about 190,000 clones, approximately 57% of them present only once. The TCR originated in a human donor with alopecia areata. Sequenced material: CD4+ T cells sorted from blood, taken at week 24, from a patient treated with tofacitinib. This chain connects TRBV29-1 to TRBJ2-2; perhaps TRBD2 as D (6 bases). CDR3 nucleotides: TGCAGCGTTGCCCCCGGGACTGATACCGGGGAGCTGTTTTTT. It translates to CSVAPGTDTGELFF.